The rows below give T cell receptor beta chains drawn from one sample of a study of cytomegalovirus exposure and HLA in healthy donors. Assay: immunoSEQ multiplex PCR; the TCRdb copy retains only in-frame clones and omits some. The data contain some 110,000 clones, 10% of them singletons. Specimen: PBMCs. All receptors derive from a man aged 35-49 years in good health and CMV-seropositive. The CDR3 runs from the conserved cysteine through the conserved F or W. D genes are given only for firm matches. The size field is filled for only some rows; it gives once, few, many or a size class.

TRBV6-5	-	TRBJ2-1	TRBD2	TGTGCCAGCAAACAGCGGGAGGGGTACAATGAGCAGTTCTTC	CASKQREGYNEQFF
TRBV7-9	few	TRBJ1-5	-	TGTGCCAGCAGCTTGGAACAGGGTTTGGAGCAGCCCCAGCATTTT	CASSLEQGLEQPQHF
TRBV5-6	few	TRBJ1-5	TRBD1	TGTGCCAGCAGCTTGAACAGGGGATTTGATCAGCCCCAGCATTTT	CASSLNRGFDQPQHF
TRBV5-4	-	TRBJ1-2	-	TGTGCCAGCATAGTAGGGGGTTCTAACTATGGCTACACCTTC	CASIVGGSNYGYTF
TRBV6-4	few	TRBJ2-1	TRBD2	TGTGCCAGCATCGACGGTGATAGCGGGAATTGCAATGAGCAGTTCTTC	CASIDGDSGNCNEQFF
TRBV9	few	TRBJ2-1	-	TGTGCCAGCAGCGGGCCCAATGAGCAGTTCTTC	CASSGPNEQFF
TRBV11-2	few	TRBJ1-4	TRBD1	TGTGCCAGCAGCTCGACAGGGACTAGCGAAAAACTGTTTTTT	CASSSTGTSEKLFF
TRBV28	-	TRBJ2-2	-	TGTGCCACCGTTACAGGGGGGGACACCGGGGAGCTGTTTTTT	CATVTGGDTGELFF
TRBV5-1	few	TRBJ1-4	TRBD1	TGCGCCAGCTCGGCCGGGACAGGGGAAGAAAAACTGTTTTTT	CASSAGTGEEKLFF
TRBV25-1	few	TRBJ2-3	TRBD2	TGTGCCAGCAGTGAATCTTGGACTAGCGTAGCAGATACGCAGTATTTT	CASSESWTSVADTQYF
TRBV5-1	once	TRBJ1-1	-	TGCGCCAGCAGTCCGGGGGACACTGAAGCTTTCTTT	CASSPGDTEAFF
TRBV5-4	few	TRBJ1-1	TRBD1	TGTGCCAGCAGCTCGCCCAGACAGGGGGCAAGGACTGAAGCTTTCTTT	CASSSPRQGARTEAFF
TRBV5-1	few	TRBJ1-5	-	TGCGCCAGCAGCTTGGGAGGTGGGGCTCAGCCCCAGCATTTT	CASSLGGGAQPQHF
TRBV2	few	TRBJ1-5	TRBD1	TGTGCCAGCAGTGATCGCCTCCCTTACAGGGGTGATAGCAATCAGCCCCAGCATTTT	CASSDRLPYRGDSNQPQHF
TRBV4-3	-	TRBJ2-2	-	TGCGCCAGCAGCCAAGTCCGGTCCTACACCGGGGAGCTGTTTTTT	CASSQVRSYTGELFF
TRBV5-1	-	TRBJ1-4	TRBD1	TGCGCCAGCAGCTCGCTGACAGGGAGTAATGAAAAACTGTTTTTT	CASSSLTGSNEKLFF
TRBV28	-	TRBJ2-7	TRBD2	TGTGCCAGCAGCCCTCGGGGGGACTACGAGCAGTACTTC	CASSPRGDYEQYF
TRBV5-6	few	TRBJ1-2	TRBD1	TGTGCCAGCAGCTCGGGGGGACAGGGGACCGATGGCTACACCTTC	CASSSGGQGTDGYTF
TRBV29-1	-	TRBJ1-1	-	TGCAGCGTTGGCGGACAGAACACTGAAGCTTTCTTT	CSVGGQNTEAFF
TRBV19	-	TRBJ1-1	-	TGTGCCAGTCGGCGGGTGAACACTGAAGCTTTCTTT	CASRRVNTEAFF
TRBV6-6	-	TRBJ2-7	-	TGTGCCAGCAGTACACAGGTACCCAGGGACGAGCAGTACTTC	CASSTQVPRDEQYF
TRBV5-6	few	TRBJ2-3	-	TGTGCCAGCAGCTTGGGGGCGCGCACAGATACGCAGTATTTT	CASSLGARTDTQYF
TRBV10-3	-	TRBJ2-1	TRBD2	TGTGCCATCAGTGAGTCGAGAGGGACTAGCAATGAGCAGTTCTTC	CAISESRGTSNEQFF
TRBV6-1	-	TRBJ2-2	TRBD2	TGTGCCAGCAGAGAACTAGCGTGGAACACCGGGGAGCTGTTTTTT	CASRELAWNTGELFF
TRBV4-3	-	TRBJ2-3	TRBD1	TGCGCCAGCAGCCAAGTTTCGGGACAGGGGGCAGATACGCAGTATTTT	CASSQVSGQGADTQYF
TRBV9	few	TRBJ2-3	TRBD2	TGTGCCAGCAGCGTATCCCCGGGACTAGCGGACTCGGGTACGCAGTATTTT	CASSVSPGLADSGTQYF
TRBV9	-	TRBJ2-3	TRBD2	TGTGCCAGCAGCGCAACACTAGGACTAGCGGGAGGGAGCACAGATACGCAGTATTTT	CASSATLGLAGGSTDTQYF
TRBV7-7	-	TRBJ2-3	TRBD1	TGTGCTAGCAGCACCACAGGGGGCGCGGATACGCAGTATTTT	CASSTTGGADTQYF
TRBV5-4	few	TRBJ2-1	TRBD2	TGTGCCAGCAGCTTGGGCTTGCGGGAGGGTAATGAGCAGTTCTTC	CASSLGLREGNEQFF
TRBV5-1	-	TRBJ2-7	-	TGCGCCAGCAGCTTGGCCGCGGGATCTGGCTACGAGCAGTACTTC	CASSLAAGSGYEQYF
TRBV7-6	-	TRBJ2-7	-	TGTGCCAGCAGCTTAGGCGGCTCCTCAAGGGAGCAGTACTTC	CASSLGGSSREQYF
TRBV6-5	few	TRBJ2-7	-	TGTGCCAGCAGTTGGGCGGGGGCGGCGTACGAGCAGTACTTC	CASSWAGAAYEQYF
TRBV7-6	-	TRBJ2-7	TRBD2	TGTGCCAGCAGCTTAGTGGCGGGAGGGCCCTCTTCTTCCTACGAGCAGTACTTC	CASSLVAGGPSSSYEQYF
TRBV13	-	TRBJ2-1	TRBD2	TGTGCCAGCAGCCCGGGACTAGCGGAAACTTACAATGAGCAGTTCTTC	CASSPGLAETYNEQFF
TRBV14	-	TRBJ1-2	-	TGTGCCAGCAGCCGAGAAGTTAGAGGCTATGGCTACACCTTC	CASSREVRGYGYTF